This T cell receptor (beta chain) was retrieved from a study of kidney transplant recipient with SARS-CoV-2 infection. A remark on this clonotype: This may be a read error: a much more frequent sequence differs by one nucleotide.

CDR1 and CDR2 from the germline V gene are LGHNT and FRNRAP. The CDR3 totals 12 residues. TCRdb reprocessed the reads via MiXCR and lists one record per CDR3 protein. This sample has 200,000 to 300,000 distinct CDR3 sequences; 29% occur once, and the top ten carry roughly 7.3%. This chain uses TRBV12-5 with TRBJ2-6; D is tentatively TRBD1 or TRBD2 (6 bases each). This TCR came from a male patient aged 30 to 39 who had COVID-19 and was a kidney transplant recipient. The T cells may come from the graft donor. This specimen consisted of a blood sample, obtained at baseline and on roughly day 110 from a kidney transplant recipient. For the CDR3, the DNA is TGTGCTAGTGGTACGGAGGGGGAGACCCAGTGCTTC. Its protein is CASGTEGETQCF.